A single sample is the source of the 32 T cell receptor beta chains below, sequenced in a study of post-analysis software for immune sequencing data. Broader study findings: Four or five TRBV segments, including TRBV5-6, TRBV5-1 and TRBV20-1, were more frequent in patients than controls.

Built from TCR beta cDNA, the libraries had unique molecular identifiers in them. TCRdb processed the PCR reads anew with MiXCR; each CDR3 protein has one entry. The sample includes 650,000 to 850,000 distinct CDR3 sequences, 40% to 55% of them seen just once. Antigens of these TCRs are unknown. The specimen sequenced was blood. Receptors originate from a girl aged 10-17 years with multiple sclerosis.

The gene calls are TRBV7-2 and TRBJ2-3, with a weak D call TRBD1 (5 bases). The CDR3 runs 17 residues. Per germline, CDR1 SGHTA and CDR2 FQGNSA. V was pared by 6 bases and J by 0 bases, with 19 bases between. CDR3 loop: CASRDTLFGASTDTQYF. In nucleotides, the CDR3 is TGTGCCAGCAGGGACACTCTTTTTGGCGCGAGCACAGATACGCAGTATTTT.

In its sample, this clonotype was seen a few times. This chain's CDR3 is CASVRAPDGDTQYF. In DNA form, the CDR3 reads TGTGCCAGCGTTCGGGCCCCGGACGGGGATACGCAGTATTTT. The J gene is TRBJ2-3, the V gene TRBV6-1; D uncertain. The germline V gene encodes CDR1 MNHNS and CDR2 SASEGT. The germline V and J ends were trimmed by 8 bases and 6 bases, with 18 bases remaining between them. The CDR3 length is 14 residues.

This clonotype was observed a few times. The genes are TRBV18 and TRBJ2-3, with no clear D. Trimming stripped 6 bases from V and 3 bases from J, with 13 bases between. The CDR3 has 14 residues. CDR1 is KGHSH, CDR2 LQKENI, per germline. The CDR3: CASSLSPQTDTQYF. Written as DNA, the CDR3 is TGTGCCAGCTCCCTTTCTCCGCAGACAGATACGCAGTATTTT.

In nucleotides, the CDR3 is TGCGCCAGCAGCCAAGGAGTAAAGGTGACAGTCACAGATACGCAGTATTTT. Its translation is CASSQGVKVTVTDTQYF. The chain links TRBV4-3 to TRBJ2-3, with D tentatively TRBD1 (5 bases). Germline V lookup: CDR1 LGHNA, CDR2 YSLEER. The CDR3 is 17 residues long. Between the trimmed V and J ends, which lost 1 base and 2 bases, there was a span of 16 bases.

The J gene is TRBJ2-3, the V gene TRBV29-1; D may be TRBD1 or TRBD2 (5 bases each). Trimming removed 5 bases at V and 2 bases at J, with 11 bases between. CDR1 and CDR2 (germline): SQVTM, ANQGSEA. CDR3 size: 13 residues. CDR3 region: CSVMGRVTDTQYF. The CDR3 nucleotides are TGCAGCGTTATGGGACGGGTCACAGATACGCAGTATTTT.

This clonotype has only a few counts. Here the CDR3 DNA reads TGTGCCAGCAGCCCCCCCGGGACTAGCGGCTTCTACGAGCAGTACTTC. Encoded protein: CASSPPGTSGFYEQYF. The rearrangement joins TRBV7-9 to TRBJ2-7; 11 positions match TRBD2. Germline assignment: CDR1 SEHNR and CDR2 FQNEAQ (reference sequence). The CDR3 contains 16 residues. V trimming: 5 bases; J trimming: 3 bases; junction bases outside the gene matches: 9.

This clonotype was counted only a few times. The chain has TRBV20-1 and TRBJ2-3, with D uncertain. Per germline, CDR1 DFQATT and CDR2 SNEGSKA (reference sequence). Trimming shortened V by 0 bases and J by 4 bases, and 11 bases separated the two germline ends. The CDR3 has 14 residues. CDR3 residues: CSARDPQRPDTQYF. DNA for the CDR3: TGCAGTGCTAGAGATCCACAGCGCCCAGATACGCAGTATTTT.

This clonotype was picked up a small number of times. The chain carries TRBV6-2 or TRBV6-3 and TRBJ2-7, with D unclear. The V and J ends lost 6 bases and 2 bases respectively, with 8 bases between them. Per germline, CDR1 MNHEY and CDR2 SVGEGT. The CDR3 covers 12 residues. This CDR3 is CASSYAPYEQYF. CDR3 bases: TGTGCCAGCAGCTACGCCCCCTACGAGCAGTACTTC.

This clonotype was observed a handful of times. This rearrangement joins TRBV12-3 or TRBV12-4 to TRBJ2-2, with 9 bases that match TRBD2. V gave up 3 bases and J gave up 0 bases; unmatched junction bases: 5. The CDR3 extends over 17 amino acids. CDR3 in amino acids: CASSFLTSGPNTGELFF. As DNA, the CDR3 is TGTGCCAGCAGTTTCCTAACTAGCGGGCCGAACACCGGGGAGCTGTTTTTT.

The rearrangement uses TRBV20-1 and TRBJ2-4; D not certain. Looked up from germline, CDR1 is DFQATT and CDR2 is SNEGSKA (reference sequence). V gave up 3 bases and J gave up 3 bases, with 12 bases separating them. The CDR3 consists of 14 residues. The CDR3 DNA is TGCAGTGCTAGTCTTTCTAGACTCAAAAACATTCAGTACTTC. Its translation: CSASLSRLKNIQYF.

This sequence joins TRBV20-1 and TRBJ2-7; D gene uncertain. CDR1 and CDR2 from the germline V gene are DFQATT and SNEGSKA (reference sequence). This CDR3 has 11 residues. Trimming left V 4 bases short and J 2 bases short, with 6 bases between. The chain's CDR3 is CSAITAYEQYF. The CDR3 DNA reads as TGCAGTGCTATAACCGCCTACGAGCAGTACTTC.

The chain recombines TRBV3-1 with TRBJ2-7; no definite D call. Trimming stripped 2 bases from V and 2 bases from J, with 7 bases between. The CDR3 has 13 amino acids. Germline V gives CDR1 LGHDT, CDR2 YNNKEL (reference sequence). CDR3 sequence: CASSQWEPYEQYF. CDR3 in DNA: TGTGCCAGCAGCCAATGGGAACCCTACGAGCAGTACTTC.

This clonotype appeared a few times. One junction end does not reproduce the germline sequence, and a read error may be involved. The CDR3 region is CASNDSNTGELFF. CDR3 coding DNA: TGTGCCAGCAATGACTCGAACACCGGGGAGCTGTTTTTT. The chain joins TRBV6-4 to TRBJ2-2; D remains ambiguous. CDR1 MRHNA and CDR2 SNTAGT come from the germline V gene. The CDR3 has 13 amino acids.

This clonotype showed up just a few times. The rearrangement uses TRBV4-1 and TRBJ2-6, with D possibly called TRBD1 or TRBD2 (5 bases each). This CDR3 spans 18 amino acids. The ends were cut back, 1 base at V and 2 bases at J, with 15 bases in the middle. CDR1 is MGHRA and CDR2 is YSYEKL in the germline V gene. CDR3 nucleotides: TGCGCCAGCAGCCAAGTGGTCCAGGGAGCGACTGGGGCCAACGTCCTGACTTTC. This sequence encodes CASSQVVQGATGANVLTF.

This clonotype occurred a few times. V gene TRBV30 combines with J gene TRBJ2-1, with TRBD1 matching 9 bases. Germline assignment: CDR1 GTSNPN and CDR2 SVGIG (reference sequence). Trimming at V came to 0 bases and at J to 6 bases, leaving 6 bases not matched to a gene. This CDR3 spans 15 amino acids. CDR3 sequence: CAWSVRDRVTNEQFF. The CDR3 region has the DNA TGTGCCTGGAGTGTACGGGACAGGGTCACCAATGAGCAGTTCTTC. The full variable domain, completed using reference TRBV30 and TRBJ2-1, is SQTIHQWPATLVQPVGSPLSLECTVEGTSNPNLYWYRQAAGRGLQLLFYSVGIGQISSEVPQNLSASRPQDRQFILSSKKLLLSDSGFYLCAWSVRDRVTNEQFFGPGTRLTVL.

This clonotype was found a few times. V usage is TRBV20-1 and J usage is TRBJ2-7; D is possibly TRBD1 (6 bases). The CDR3 runs to 14 residues. The germline V and J ends were trimmed by 3 bases and 4 bases, with 16 bases remaining between them. Germline CDR1 and CDR2: DFQATT and SNEGSKA (reference sequence). CDR3 region: CSASSPGQIYEQYF. The CDR3 region has the DNA TGCAGTGCTAGCTCCCCGGGACAAATATACGAGCAGTACTTC.

This clonotype was seen more than once but under ten times. The chain employs TRBV12-3 or TRBV12-4 and TRBJ2-1, with TRBD2 matching 13 bases. After removal of 6 bases from V and 9 bases from J, the junction contained 5 bases not matched to a gene. The CDR3 extends over 14 amino acids. For the CDR3, the DNA is TGTGCCAGCAGCGGACTAGCGGGAGCGGTTGAGCAGTTCTTC. Residues: CASSGLAGAVEQFF.

A few counts support this clonotype. The rearrangement uses TRBV5-6 and TRBJ2-1; 11 nucleotides match TRBD2. The CDR3 contains 18 residues. The germline gives CDR1 SGHDT, CDR2 YYEEEE. Trimming at V came to 1 base and at J to 6 bases, leaving 12 bases not matched to a gene. This CDR3 is CASSLYSGGLAAANEQFF. CDR3 coding DNA: TGTGCCAGCAGCTTGTACTCGGGGGGACTAGCGGCTGCCAATGAGCAGTTCTTC. The whole variable domain, filled in from reference TRBV5-6 and TRBJ2-1, reads DAGVTQSPTHLIKTRGQQVTLRCSPKSGHDTVSWYQQALGQGPQFIFQYYEEEERQRGNFPDRFSGHQFPNYSSELNVNALLLGDSALYLCASSLYSGGLAAANEQFFGPGTRLTVL.

The rearrangement uses TRBV6-5 and TRBJ2-7, with D tentatively TRBD1 (5 bases). Trimming cost V 1 base and J 7 bases, with 14 bases left between them. Germline V gene sequence: CDR1 MNHEY, CDR2 SVGAGI. The CDR3 sequence is 14 residues long. The CDR3 DNA reads as TGTGCCAGCAGTTACTACGGACATTCAGAAGAGCAGTACTTC. Encoded protein: CASSYYGHSEEQYF.

This clonotype appeared a few times. The J gene is TRBJ2-7, the V gene TRBV10-3; D gene unclear. The CDR3 spans 13 residues. The V gene's germline CDR1 is ENHRY and CDR2 SYGVKD. Trimming pared 3 bases from V and 2 bases from J, leaving 8 bases between. In nucleotides, the CDR3 is TGTGCCATCAGTGATACGGACGCCTACGAGCAGTACTTC. Translating gives CAISDTDAYEQYF.

This CDR3 reads CAISDGPLGTEAFF. The CDR3 bases are TGTGCCATCAGTGATGGACCCTTGGGCACTGAAGCTTTCTTT. The V call is TRBV10-3, the J call TRBJ1-1; the D is unclear. The CDR3 is 14 amino acids. V gave up 3 bases and J gave up 4 bases, with 12 bases separating them. Germline V gene data show CDR1 as ENHRY and CDR2 as SYGVKD.

The gene calls are TRBV28 and TRBJ2-1; D not resolved. The germline gives CDR1 MDHEN, CDR2 SYDVKM. This CDR3 has 11 amino acids. V lost 11 bases, J lost 5 bases, and 10 bases lay in between. The CDR3 here is CALRGNNEQFF. The CDR3 DNA reads as TGTGCCCTCAGAGGAAACAATGAGCAGTTCTTC.

This sequence joins TRBV5-1 and TRBJ1-1; maybe TRBD1 (5 bases). This CDR3 comprises 13 residues. V was cut by 2 bases and J by 5 bases, with 10 bases left in between. The germline gives CDR1 SGHRS, CDR2 YFSETQ. CDR3 sequence (DNA): TGCGCCAGCAGCTTCAACAGGTTTACTGAAGCTTTCTTT. The encoded protein is CASSFNRFTEAFF.

This clonotype was observed a few times. V is TRBV29-1 and J is TRBJ2-3; D unclear. CDR3 length: 16 residues. Trimming took 3 bases from V and 2 from J, leaving 18 bases between them. The germline CDR1 and CDR2 sequences are SQVTM and ANQGSEA. CDR3 sequence: CSVDKWLDSATDTQYF. The CDR3 DNA reads TGCAGCGTTGATAAGTGGCTAGATAGTGCCACAGATACGCAGTATTTT.

This clonotype was counted a single time. The chain recombines TRBV12-3 or TRBV12-4 with TRBJ2-3; a weak D match, TRBD2 (5 bases). V was cut by 5 bases and J by 2 bases, with 11 bases left in between. This CDR3 has 14 residues. The CDR3 DNA reads as TGTGCCAGCAGTCGCACCGGGATCACAGATACGCAGTATTTT. Encoded protein: CASSRTGITDTQYF.

Only a few counts were recorded for this clonotype. This chain connects TRBV12-3 or TRBV12-4 to TRBJ2-3; D is unclear. Trimming took off 6 bases at V and 6 bases at J, with 10 bases between the two ends. This CDR3 is 12 amino acids long. Here the CDR3 reads CASSPVWDTQYF. The CDR3 nucleotides are TGTGCCAGCAGCCCCGTGTGGGATACGCAGTATTTT.

This CDR3 reads CSARTSGIHNEQYF. DNA of the CDR3: TGCAGTGCCCGGACTAGCGGGATTCACAATGAGCAGTACTTC. The V call is TRBV20-1, the J call TRBJ2-4; 12 nucleotides match TRBD2. Germline V gene data show CDR1 as DFQATT and CDR2 as SNEGSKA (reference sequence). CDR3 length: 14 amino acids. The ends lost 6 bases at V and 13 bases at J; junction bases unmatched: 13.

This clonotype was detected only a few times. This chain connects TRBV7-9 to TRBJ2-7; the D gene is possibly TRBD1 (5 bases). The CDR3 length is 13 residues. Germline V gene sequence: CDR1 SEHNR, CDR2 FQNEAQ (reference sequence). V was trimmed by 5 bases and J by 2 bases, leaving 10 bases between them. This CDR3 is CASSKDSPYEQYF. The CDR3 bases are TGTGCCAGCAGCAAAGACAGCCCCTACGAGCAGTACTTC.

The chain combines TRBV4-3 with TRBJ2-7; D gene unclear. The CDR3 has 14 amino acids. V lost 4 bases and J 0 bases, leaving 10 bases between the germline ends. The germline CDR1 and CDR2 sequences are LGHNA and YSLEER. In nucleotides, the CDR3 is TGCGCCAGCAGCCCGACCCTAAGCTCCTACGAGCAGTACTTC. It yields the protein CASSPTLSSYEQYF.

This chain uses TRBV6-1 with TRBJ1-5; D unclear. The CDR3 totals 16 residues. Trimming cost V 5 bases and J 0 bases, with 14 bases left between them. The germline CDR1 and CDR2 sequences are MNHNS and SASEGT. The CDR3 DNA follows: TGTGCCAGCAGTCTAGCAGCCCCGACTAGCAATCAGCCCCAGCATTTT. Translating it yields CASSLAAPTSNQPQHF.

This chain connects TRBV7-6 to TRBJ2-1; D unresolved. CDR3 length: 13 residues. CDR1 and CDR2 from the germline V gene are SGHVS and FNYEAQ. V shed 2 bases and J shed 6 bases, with 8 bases lying between them. The CDR3 DNA reads TGTGCCAGCAGCTTACCACCCCCCAATGAGCAGTTCTTC. It specifies CASSLPPPNEQFF. Looking up the rest from reference TRBV7-6 and TRBJ2-1 gives the full variable domain: GAGVSQSPRYKVTKRGQDVALRCDPISGHVSLYWYRQALGQGPEFLTYFNYEAQQDKSGLPNDRFSAERPEGSISTLTIQRTEQRDSAMYRCASSLPPPNEQFFGPGTRLTVL.

This clonotype was seen more than once but under ten times. The chain joins TRBV27 to TRBJ2-7; maybe TRBD2 (6 bases). Germline loops: CDR1 MNHEY, CDR2 SMNVEV (reference sequence). V lost 6 bases and J 0 bases, leaving 9 bases between the germline ends. The CDR3 sequence is 13 residues long. The DNA of the CDR3 is TGTGCCAGCAGGGTAGCGGCCTCCTACGAGCAGTACTTC. This codes for CASRVAASYEQYF.